The 5 T cell receptor beta chains below were found in one sample sequenced in a study of cytomegalovirus exposure and HLA in healthy donors. Both 60 Vbeta primers and 13 Jbeta primers went into the PCR. Measured with immunoSEQ multiplex PCR; TCRdb has only the in-frame clones, and not every one. The table shows 160,000 or so clones, with around four fifths occurring only once. The source material was PBMCs. The origin of the receptors is a young man in good health and CMV-seropositive.

The V and J genes are TRBV2 and TRBJ2-2; D is ambiguous. The CDR3 extends over 14 amino acids. Trimming took 7 bases from V and 0 from J, leaving 9 bases between them. Per germline, CDR1 SNHLY and CDR2 FYNNEI. The CDR3 loop is CASKATANTGELFF. The CDR3 nucleotides are TGTGCCAGCAAGGCAACAGCGAACACCGGGGAGCTGTTTTTT.

The table lists this clone with a few counts. The V and J genes are TRBV11-2 and TRBJ1-1; tentative D call: TRBD1 (5 bases). Between the trimmed V and J ends, which lost 2 bases and 8 bases, there was a span of 15 bases. This CDR3 is built from 14 residues. CDR1 is SGHAT, CDR2 FQNNGV, per germline. Here the CDR3 reads CASSLPGETTEAFF. CDR3 nucleotide sequence: TGTGCCAGCAGCTTACCGGGGGAGACGACGGAAGCTTTCTTT.

J is TRBJ2-7 and V is TRBV11-2; 8 nucleotides match TRBD2. Trimming cost V 6 bases and J 0 bases; bases outside gene matches: 7. Germline CDR1 reads SGHAT; CDR2 reads FQNNGV. This CDR3 spans 15 amino acids. CDR3 nucleotides: TGTGCCAGCAGACGCAGCGGGAGAAGCTCCTACGAGCAGTACTTC. Its translation is CASRRSGRSSYEQYF.

The J gene is TRBJ1-5, the V gene TRBV27, with D possibly being TRBD1 (5 bases). The CDR3 runs to 16 residues. Germline CDR1 reads MNHEY; CDR2 reads SMNVEV (reference sequence). Trimming pared 6 bases from V and 10 bases from J, leaving 25 bases between. CDR3: CASSPSAAGLLFPQHF. The CDR3 DNA reads TGTGCCAGCAGCCCTTCCGCGGCGGGACTACTTTTTCCCCAGCATTTT.

This clone has just one count. The chain is built from TRBV19 and TRBJ2-7; D is perhaps TRBD1 (6 bases). The length of the CDR3 is 14 residues. V lost 3 bases, J lost 3 bases, and 12 bases lay in between. CDR1 and CDR2 from the germline V gene are LNHDA and SQIVND (reference sequence). The CDR3 DNA reads as TGTGCCAGTAGTATGAACAGGGTCGACTACGAGCAGTACTTC. Translation: CASSMNRVDYEQYF.